This T cell receptor (beta chain) was found in a study of blood T cell repertoires in COVID-19. Study background: T cells, B-cell-depleted T cells, or PBMCs provided the cDNA or gDNA that served as material.

The CDR3 is made up of 17 amino acids. Germline trimming cut 1 base from V and 4 bases from J; bases unmatched to any gene: 7. Germline CDR1 is LGHNA and CDR2 is YSLEER. Study processing details: Estimates of nucleated cell counts were drawn from the amplification of reference gene primers. The table came from immunoSEQ multiplex PCR; TCRdb's copy has only in-frame clones and leaves some out. The V and J calls and the clone size are those of that table, but D and trimming were determined from the DNA. The table records about 170,000 clones, approximately 84% of them present only once. What was sequenced was peripheral blood. This chain links TRBV4-3 with TRBJ2-3; 11 bases map to TRBD2. This TCR was sampled from a man aged 35 to 55 who had recovered from COVID-19. As DNA, the CDR3 is TGCGCCAGCAGCCAAGGATTAGCGGGAGGGTGGGCAGATACGCAGTATTTT. This translates into CASSQGLAGGWADTQYF.